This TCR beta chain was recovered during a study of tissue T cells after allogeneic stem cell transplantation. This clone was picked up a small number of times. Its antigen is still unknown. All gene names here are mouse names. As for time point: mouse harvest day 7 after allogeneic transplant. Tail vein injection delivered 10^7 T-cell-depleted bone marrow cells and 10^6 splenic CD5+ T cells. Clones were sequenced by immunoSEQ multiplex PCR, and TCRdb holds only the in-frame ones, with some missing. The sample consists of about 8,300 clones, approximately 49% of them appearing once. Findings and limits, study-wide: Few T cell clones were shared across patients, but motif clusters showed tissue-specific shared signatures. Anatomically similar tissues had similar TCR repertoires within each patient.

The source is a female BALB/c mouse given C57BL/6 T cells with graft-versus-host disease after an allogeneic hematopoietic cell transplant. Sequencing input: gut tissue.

CDR3 loop: CASSLGTGGPYEQYF. The part of the CDR3 DNA that was read is TGTGCCAGCAGTCTGGGGACTGGGGGCCCTTATGAACAGTAC. The V call is TRBV26, the J call TRBJ2-7, with 11 bases matching TRBD2. The read gets to within 1 residue of the CDR3 end, and the germline J gene fills in the rest. CDR1 and CDR2 (germline): KGHPV, FQNQEV (reference sequence). This CDR3 is built from 15 residues. Losses at the gene ends were 2 bases for V and 4 bases for J; bases not matched to a gene: 4.